These 17 T cell receptor beta chains were sequenced from one sample in a study of T-cell memory formation after mild COVID-19. One entry per CDR3 protein results from TCRdb running MiXCR on the 5' RACE reads. The sample has 150,000 or so distinct CDR3 sequences, around 15% seen once; the top ten hold approximately 14%. The sequenced sample consisted of PBMCs or a T cell subset sorted from them (not recorded which). The receptors here all came from an adult woman who had mild COVID-19 (a few samples of this study predate the infection). Cell type and time point are not known.

V gene TRBV27 combines with J gene TRBJ2-7; D not resolved. V lost 3 bases to trimming and J lost 5 bases, with 11 bases between them. This CDR3 has 13 amino acids. Germline V gene lookup returns CDR1 MNHEY and CDR2 SMNVEV (reference sequence). As DNA, the CDR3 is TGTGCCAGCAGTTTCGGTCAGGCCAACGAGCAGTACTTC. Its protein product is CASSFGQANEQYF.

This clonotype was counted a few times. V gene TRBV7-9 combines with J gene TRBJ2-2; the D is unclear. The CDR3 is 16 residues long. CDR1 SEHNR and CDR2 FQNEAQ come from the germline V gene (reference sequence). Trimming cost V 5 bases and J 4 bases, with 17 bases left between them. The CDR3: CASSPGPRTSTGELFF. The CDR3, as DNA: TGTGCCAGCAGCCCAGGACCGAGGACGAGCACCGGGGAGCTGTTTTTT.

At least ten counts were recorded for this clonotype. This CDR3 reads CASSFGRYNEQFF. CDR3 sequence (DNA): TGTGCCAGCAGTTTTGGCCGATACAATGAGCAGTTCTTC. The genes are TRBV12-3 or TRBV12-4 and TRBJ2-1, with D unresolved. The ends were cut back, 3 bases at V and 4 bases at J, with 7 bases in the middle. The CDR3 has 13 residues.

J is TRBJ2-5 and V is TRBV19, with D perhaps assigned TRBD1 or TRBD2 (5 bases each). V lost 2 bases to trimming and J lost 4 bases, with 11 bases between them. This CDR3 is built from 14 residues. Germline CDR1 reads LNHDA; CDR2 reads SQIVND (reference sequence). The CDR3 region has the DNA TGTGCCAGTAGTATATCGGCAGGGAGAGAGACCCAGTACTTC. Its translation is CASSISAGRETQYF.

This clonotype was counted only a few times. The J gene is TRBJ2-7, the V gene TRBV5-1, with unresolved D. CDR1 and CDR2 (germline): SGHRS, YFSETQ. Trimming shortened V by 0 bases and J by 0 bases, and 10 bases separated the two germline ends. This CDR3 spans 15 amino acids. This CDR3 is CASSLGPAPSYEQYF. CDR3 coding DNA: TGCGCCAGCAGCTTGGGGCCAGCTCCCTCCTACGAGCAGTACTTC. Combining the CDR3 with reference TRBV5-1 and TRBJ2-7 gives the whole variable domain KAGVTQTPRYLIKTRGQQVTLSCSPISGHRSVSWYQQTPGQGLQFLFEYFSETQRNKGNFPGRFSGRQFSNSRSEMNVSTLELGDSALYLCASSLGPAPSYEQYFGPGTRLTVT.

This clonotype was counted between two and nine times. The CDR3 protein is CASSGTSGAGELFF. The DNA of the CDR3 is TGCGCCAGCAGCGGGACTAGCGGGGCCGGGGAGCTGTTTTTT. This chain connects TRBV5-1 to TRBJ2-2; 13 bases are shared with TRBD2. From germline, CDR1 is SGHRS and CDR2 YFSETQ. V was clipped by 4 bases and J by 6 bases; unmatched bases: 0. The CDR3 has 14 amino acids.

This chain's CDR3 is CASSEKIPGLADIDTQYF. CDR3 DNA: TGCGCCAGCAGCGAGAAAATTCCGGGACTAGCGGATATAGATACGCAGTATTTT. The chain has TRBV5-1 and TRBJ2-3, with 11 bases matching TRBD2. This CDR3 has 18 residues. Germline CDR1 is SGHRS and CDR2 is YFSETQ. V lost 4 bases to trimming and J lost 5 bases; unmatched junction nucleotides: 15.

The V and J genes are TRBV4-2 and TRBJ2-3; D is possibly TRBD1 (5 bases). Germline CDR1 LGHNA, CDR2 YNFKEQ. The CDR3 has 13 residues. V lost 7 bases, J lost 14 bases, and 22 bases lay in between. CDR3 sequence: CASTPVGQAIRYF. CDR3 sequence (DNA): TGTGCCAGCACGCCGGTGGGGCAGGCGATTCGGTATTTT.

This chain joins TRBV29-1 and TRBJ2-1; 13 nucleotides align to TRBD2. From germline, CDR1 is SQVTM and CDR2 ANQGSEA. The CDR3 has 14 residues. V trimming: 6 bases; J trimming: 5 bases; junction bases outside the gene matches: 4. The CDR3 DNA sequence: TGCAGCGTGGACGGACTAGCGGGAGACAATGAGCAGTTCTTC. This sequence encodes CSVDGLAGDNEQFF.

The chain combines TRBV7-2 with TRBJ2-5; TRBD2 matches at 8 bases. This CDR3 has 15 residues. With 3 bases clipped from V and 5 bases from J, the junction kept 8 bases outside the gene matches. The germline CDR1 and CDR2 sequences are SGHTA and FQGNSA. The CDR3 protein is CASSFFSGTSETQYF. CDR3 in DNA: TGTGCCAGCAGCTTCTTCTCCGGGACTAGTGAGACCCAGTACTTC.

The table lists this clonotype with a few counts. J is TRBJ2-7 and V is TRBV4-1, with D unresolved. Trimming took off 1 base at V and 2 bases at J, with 12 bases between the two ends. The CDR3 runs to 15 residues. Germline V gives CDR1 MGHRA, CDR2 YSYEKL. The CDR3 sequence is CASSQVGLTTYEQYF. In DNA, the CDR3 is TGCGCCAGCAGCCAAGTTGGTCTAACAACCTACGAGCAGTACTTC.

This chain joins TRBV4-1 and TRBJ1-2; D might be TRBD1 (6 bases). CDR1 is MGHRA and CDR2 is YSYEKL in the germline V gene. The length of the CDR3 is 13 residues. V was shortened by 6 bases and J by 8 bases, with 16 bases between the two germline ends. CDR3 sequence (DNA): TGCGCCAGCAGTGGGAACAGGGCTACCGGCTACACCTTC. Its protein is CASSGNRATGYTF.

In its sample, this clonotype was seen a few times. The J gene is TRBJ2-1, the V gene TRBV12-3 or TRBV12-4; maybe TRBD2 (6 bases). The CDR3 totals 15 residues. Trimming removed 6 bases at V and 1 base at J, with 13 bases between. This CDR3 is CASRGGRLSYNEQFF. The DNA of the CDR3 is TGTGCCAGCAGAGGAGGGAGACTATCCTACAATGAGCAGTTCTTC.

Only a few counts were recorded for this clonotype. The chain links TRBV7-3 to TRBJ2-2, with 10 bases aligning to TRBD2. The V segment lost 2 bases and the J segment 3 bases; nucleotides outside the gene matches: 9. Germline CDR1 and CDR2: SGHTA and FQGTGA. The CDR3 loop spans 18 amino acids. The chain's CDR3 is CASSLLSRTSGYTGELFF. The CDR3 region has the DNA TGTGCCAGCAGCTTATTATCCCGGACTAGCGGCTACACCGGGGAGCTGTTTTTT.

The chain couples TRBV7-3 to TRBJ2-4; 14 nucleotides align to TRBD2. The CDR3 runs to 19 residues. V shed 5 bases, J shed 0 bases, and the junction held 9 bases outside the gene matches. Germline CDR1 reads SGHTA; CDR2 reads FQGTGA. The CDR3 DNA follows: TGTGCCAGCAGCGCCTCCGGGACTAGCGGGGGACTAGCCAAAAACATTCAGTACTTC. Its translation: CASSASGTSGGLAKNIQYF. Filled out from reference TRBV7-3 and TRBJ2-4, the complete variable domain reads GAGVSQTPSNKVTEKGKYVELRCDPISGHTALYWYRQSLGQGPEFLIYFQGTGAADDSGLPNDRFFAVRPEGSVSTLKIQRTERGDSAVYLCASSASGTSGGLAKNIQYFGAGTRLSVL.

This clonotype was counted many times. The DNA for the CDR3 is TGTGCCAGCAGCGCGACGATCGCAGCCCACTATGGCTACACCTTC. It encodes CASSATIAAHYGYTF. The V call is TRBV9, the J call TRBJ1-2; no reliable D call. CDR1 is SGDLS, CDR2 YYNGEE, per germline. V was shortened by 3 bases and J by 3 bases, with 15 bases between the two germline ends. The CDR3 extends over 15 amino acids.

This chain uses TRBV7-2 with TRBJ2-1; the match to TRBD2 covers 13 bases. The CDR3 length is 14 residues. Looked up from germline, CDR1 is SGHTA and CDR2 is FQGNSA. The trim removed 5 bases at V and 11 bases at J, leaving 6 bases unmatched. CDR3: CASSNPGLAGKQFF. As DNA, the CDR3 is TGTGCCAGCAGCAATCCGGGACTAGCGGGGAAGCAGTTCTTC.